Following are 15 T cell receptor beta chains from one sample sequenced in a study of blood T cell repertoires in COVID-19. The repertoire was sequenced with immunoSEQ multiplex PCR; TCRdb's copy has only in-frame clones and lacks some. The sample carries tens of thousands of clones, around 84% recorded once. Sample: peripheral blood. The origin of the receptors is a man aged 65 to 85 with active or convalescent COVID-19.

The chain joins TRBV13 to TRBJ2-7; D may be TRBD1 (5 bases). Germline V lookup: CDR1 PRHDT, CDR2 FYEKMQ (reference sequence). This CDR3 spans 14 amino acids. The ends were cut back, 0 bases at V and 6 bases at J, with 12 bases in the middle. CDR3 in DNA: TGTGCCAGCAGCTTAGGCAGGGATGGGATCGAGCAGTACTTC. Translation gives CASSLGRDGIEQYF.

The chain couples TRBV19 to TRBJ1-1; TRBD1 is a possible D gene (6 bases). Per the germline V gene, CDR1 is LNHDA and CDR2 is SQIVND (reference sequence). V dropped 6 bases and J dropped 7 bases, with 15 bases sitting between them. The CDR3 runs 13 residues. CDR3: CASSKRGRGEAFF. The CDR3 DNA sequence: TGTGCCAGTAGCAAAAGGGGGAGGGGTGAAGCTTTCTTT.

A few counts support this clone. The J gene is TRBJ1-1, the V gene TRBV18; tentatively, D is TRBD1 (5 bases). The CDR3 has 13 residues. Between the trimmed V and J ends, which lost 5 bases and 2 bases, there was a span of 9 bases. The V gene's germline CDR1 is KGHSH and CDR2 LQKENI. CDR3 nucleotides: TGTGCCAGCTCATCGACAGTTAACACTGAAGCTTTCTTT. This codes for CASSSTVNTEAFF.

In DNA form, the CDR3 reads TGTGCCTGGAGATCCCAGGGGCGCGAGACCCAGTACTTC. Protein sequence: CAWRSQGRETQYF. The gene calls are TRBV30 and TRBJ2-5; a weak D match, TRBD1 (6 bases). The CDR3 runs 13 residues. Deletions cut 3 bases from V and 5 bases from J, with 13 bases between. The germline CDR1 and CDR2 sequences are GTSNPN and SVGIG (reference sequence).

The CDR3 reads CASSYGTGGDGYTF. CDR3 nucleotides: TGTGCCAGCAGTTACGGGACAGGGGGCGATGGCTACACCTTC. The J gene is TRBJ1-2, the V gene TRBV28, with 12 bases fitting TRBD1. J was trimmed by 6 bases and V by 4 bases; bases with no gene match: 3. The CDR3 runs to 14 residues. CDR1 and CDR2 (germline): MDHEN, SYDVKM.

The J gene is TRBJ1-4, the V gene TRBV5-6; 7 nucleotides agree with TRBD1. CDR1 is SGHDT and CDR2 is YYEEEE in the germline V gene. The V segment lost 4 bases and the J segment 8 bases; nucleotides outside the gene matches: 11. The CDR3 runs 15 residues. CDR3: CASSPGTELEEKLFF. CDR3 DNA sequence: TGTGCCAGCAGCCCGGGGACAGAACTGGAGGAAAAACTGTTTTTT.

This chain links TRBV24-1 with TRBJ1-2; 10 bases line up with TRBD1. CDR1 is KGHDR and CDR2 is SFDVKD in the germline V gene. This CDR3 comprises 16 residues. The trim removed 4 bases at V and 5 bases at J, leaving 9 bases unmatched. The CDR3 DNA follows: TGTGCCACCAGTGACCCTGCTGGGGGACAGGGGTATGGCTACACCTTC. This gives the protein CATSDPAGGQGYGYTF.

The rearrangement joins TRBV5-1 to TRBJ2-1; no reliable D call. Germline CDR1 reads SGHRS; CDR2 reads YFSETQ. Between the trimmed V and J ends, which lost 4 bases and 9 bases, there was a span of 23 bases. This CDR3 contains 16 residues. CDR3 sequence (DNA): TGCGCCAGCAGCGCTCTGGCGGAGCCCTGGAGAGGTGAGCAGTTCTTC. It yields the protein CASSALAEPWRGEQFF.

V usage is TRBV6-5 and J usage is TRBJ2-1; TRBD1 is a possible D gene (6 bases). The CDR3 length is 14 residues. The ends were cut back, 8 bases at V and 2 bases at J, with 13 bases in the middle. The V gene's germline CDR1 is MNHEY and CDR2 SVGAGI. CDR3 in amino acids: CASAPGVTYNEQFF. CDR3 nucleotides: TGTGCCAGCGCACCAGGGGTAACCTACAATGAGCAGTTCTTC.

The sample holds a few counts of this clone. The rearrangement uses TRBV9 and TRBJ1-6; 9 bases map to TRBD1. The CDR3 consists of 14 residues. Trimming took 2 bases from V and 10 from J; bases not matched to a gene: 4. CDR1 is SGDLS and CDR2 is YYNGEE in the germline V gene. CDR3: CASSVTGGDSPLHF. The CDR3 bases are TGTGCCAGCAGCGTGACAGGGGGTGACTCACCCCTCCACTTT.

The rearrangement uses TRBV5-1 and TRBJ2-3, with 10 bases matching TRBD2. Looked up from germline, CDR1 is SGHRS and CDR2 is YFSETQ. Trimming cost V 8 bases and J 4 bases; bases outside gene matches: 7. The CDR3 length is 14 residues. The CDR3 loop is CASGTSGNPDTQYF. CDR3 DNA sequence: TGCGCCAGTGGAACTAGCGGGAACCCAGATACGCAGTATTTT.

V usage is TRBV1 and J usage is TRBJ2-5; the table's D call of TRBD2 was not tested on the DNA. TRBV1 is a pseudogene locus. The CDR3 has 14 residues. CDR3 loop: CTTTDRVGGETQYF. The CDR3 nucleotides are TGCACCACCACGGACCGGGTCGGGGGAGAGACCCAGTACTTC.

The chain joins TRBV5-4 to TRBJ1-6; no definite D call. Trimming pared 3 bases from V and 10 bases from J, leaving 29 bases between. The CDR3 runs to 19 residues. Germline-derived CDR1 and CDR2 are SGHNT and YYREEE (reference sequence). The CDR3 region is CASSSFNGRRRGNSSPLHF. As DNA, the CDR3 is TGTGCCAGCAGCTCATTTAACGGCCGCCGGCGAGGTAATAGCTCACCCCTCCACTTT.

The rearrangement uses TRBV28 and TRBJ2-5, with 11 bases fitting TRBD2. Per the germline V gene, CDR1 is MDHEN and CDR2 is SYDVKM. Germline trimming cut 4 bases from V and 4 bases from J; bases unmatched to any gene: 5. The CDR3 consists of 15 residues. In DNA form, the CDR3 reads TGTGCCAGCAGTTCCTTAGCGGGAGGGCCAGAGACCCAGTACTTC. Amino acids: CASSSLAGGPETQYF.

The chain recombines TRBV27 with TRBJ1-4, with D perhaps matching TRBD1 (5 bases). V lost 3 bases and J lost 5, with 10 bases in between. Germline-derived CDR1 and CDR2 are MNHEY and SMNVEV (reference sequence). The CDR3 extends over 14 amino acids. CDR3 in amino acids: CASSLGQQNEKLFF. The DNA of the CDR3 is TGTGCCAGCAGTTTGGGGCAGCAAAATGAAAAACTGTTTTTT.